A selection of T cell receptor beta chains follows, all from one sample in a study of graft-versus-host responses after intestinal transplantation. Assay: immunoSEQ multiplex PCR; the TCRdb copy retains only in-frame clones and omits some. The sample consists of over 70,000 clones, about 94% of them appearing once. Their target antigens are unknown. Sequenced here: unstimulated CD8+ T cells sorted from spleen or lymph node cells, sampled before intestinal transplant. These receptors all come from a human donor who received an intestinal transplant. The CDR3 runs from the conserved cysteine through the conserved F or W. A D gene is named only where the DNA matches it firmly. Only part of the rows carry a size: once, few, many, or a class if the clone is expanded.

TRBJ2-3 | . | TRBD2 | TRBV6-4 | TGTGCCAGCAGTGACCGAGCGGGAGGTGGCACAGATACGCAGTATTTT | CASSDRAGGGTDTQYF
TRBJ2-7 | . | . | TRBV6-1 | TGTGCCAGCAGTGAAGGGGAGGCCTACGAGCAGTACTTC | CASSEGEAYEQYF
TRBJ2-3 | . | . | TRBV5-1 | TGCGCCAGCAGCTTGGTACAGGTTGCCACAGATACGCAGTATTTT | CASSLVQVATDTQYF
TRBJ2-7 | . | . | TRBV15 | TGTGCCACCAGCAGATCCGGCGGCCGGGAGTTTTATGTGGACGAGCAGTACTTC | CATSRSGGREFYVDEQYF
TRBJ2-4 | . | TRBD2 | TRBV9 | TGTGCCAGCAGCGTAGGTGTTTTTGGCGGAGGGAGGGATGAAGTCAAAAACATTCAGTACTTC | CASSVGVFGGGRDEVKNIQYF
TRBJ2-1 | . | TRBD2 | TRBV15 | TGTGCCACCCTTCTGAGTAGCGGGATTGATGAGCAGTTCTTC | CATLLSSGIDEQFF
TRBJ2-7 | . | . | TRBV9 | TGTGCCAGCAGTTACGACGGGACCGTACACTACGAGCAGTACTTC | CASSYDGTVHYEQYF
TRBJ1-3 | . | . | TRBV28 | TGTGCCAGCCGTGGGTGGTCGTCGGGTAGCGGAAACACCATATATTTT | CASRGWSSGSGNTIYF
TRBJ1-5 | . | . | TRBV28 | TGTGCCAGCAGTTTCGAGGGGAAGAGGAATCAGCCCCAGCATTTT | CASSFEGKRNQPQHF
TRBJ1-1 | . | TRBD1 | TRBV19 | TGTGCCAGTACCCCGGGACAGTTTTCTTCATACACTGAAGCTTTCTTT | CASTPGQFSSYTEAFF
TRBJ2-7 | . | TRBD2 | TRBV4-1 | TGCGCCAGCAGCCAAGCCGTCCATCTAGCGGACTCCTACGAGCAGTACTTC | CASSQAVHLADSYEQYF
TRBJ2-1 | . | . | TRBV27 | TGTGCCAGCAGTAGGTACAATGAGCAGTTCTTC | CASSRYNEQFF
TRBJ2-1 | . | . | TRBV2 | TGTGCCAGCAGTGGGGGAGAGCTAGACAATGAGCAGTTCTTC | CASSGGELDNEQFF
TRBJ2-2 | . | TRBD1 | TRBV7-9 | TGTGCCAGCGGGACAGGGACGTTCACCGGGGAGCTGTTTTTT | CASGTGTFTGELFF
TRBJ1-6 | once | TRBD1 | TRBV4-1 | TGCGCCAGCAGCCAAGTGTTGGCAGGGGGCGATAATTCACCCCTCCACTTT | CASSQVLAGGDNSPLHF
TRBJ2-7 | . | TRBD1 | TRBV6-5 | TGTGCCAGCAGTTACTTGGGACAGGGGGACGAGCAGTACTTC | CASSYLGQGDEQYF
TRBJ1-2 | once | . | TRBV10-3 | TGTGCCATCAGTTCTATTCGGGCCAACTATGGCTACACCTTC | CAISSIRANYGYTF
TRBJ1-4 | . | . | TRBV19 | TGTGCCAGTAGTATTGGAGGGAAGGGATACGAAAAACTGTTTTTT | CASSIGGKGYEKLFF
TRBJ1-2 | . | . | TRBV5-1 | TGCGCCAGCAGCTCGGACAGCCCCTATGGCTACACCTTC | CASSSDSPYGYTF
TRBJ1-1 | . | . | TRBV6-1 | TGTGCCAGCAGACTTCAGACAGGGAACACTGAAGCTTTCTTT | CASRLQTGNTEAFF
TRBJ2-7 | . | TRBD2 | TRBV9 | TGTGCCAGCAGCGTAGCGGCTAGCGGGATACACGAGCAGTACTTC | CASSVAASGIHEQYF
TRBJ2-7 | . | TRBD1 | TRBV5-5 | TGTGCCAGCAGCCAATCACCGGGACAGGGGGTCTACGAGCAGTACTTC | CASSQSPGQGVYEQYF
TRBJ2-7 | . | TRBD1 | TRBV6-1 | TGTGCCAGCAGTGAAGAGACAGGGGGATCCTACGAGCAGTACTTC | CASSEETGGSYEQYF
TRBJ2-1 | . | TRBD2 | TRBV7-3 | TGTGCCAGCAGCTTAGGGACTAGCCTCCATGAGCAGTTCTTC | CASSLGTSLHEQFF
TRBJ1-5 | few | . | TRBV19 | TGTGCCAGTAGTCAGTGTCAGCCCCAGCATTTT | CASSQCQPQHF
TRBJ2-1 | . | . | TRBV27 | TGTGCCAGCAGTTTCGGGCAGAACTACAATGAGCAGTTCTTC | CASSFGQNYNEQFF
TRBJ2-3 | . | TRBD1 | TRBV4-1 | TGCGCCAGCAGCCCTACAGGGGGTTGGACAGATACGCAGTATTTT | CASSPTGGWTDTQYF
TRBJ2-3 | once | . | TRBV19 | TGTGCCAGTAGTATAGATCTTAGATGGGGGCCCAGGGATACGCAGTATTTT | CASSIDLRWGPRDTQYF
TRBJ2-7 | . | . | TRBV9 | TGTGCCAGCAGCGTAGCTCCGGCAGCCTCTTACGAGCAGTACTTC | CASSVAPAASYEQYF
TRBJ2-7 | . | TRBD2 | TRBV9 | TGTGCCAGCAGCGGGGACGGGGGGGACTACGAGCAGTACTTC | CASSGDGGDYEQYF
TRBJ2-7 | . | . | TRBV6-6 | TGTGCCAGCAGTTCCATAAGCGGACCCTACGAGCAGTACTTC | CASSSISGPYEQYF
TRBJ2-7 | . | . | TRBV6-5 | TGTGCCAGCAGTTACACCGGGGACTCCTACGAGCAGTACTTC | CASSYTGDSYEQYF
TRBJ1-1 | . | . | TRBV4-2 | TGTGCCAGCAGCCAAATATTGTCTCTGAACACTGAAGCTTTCTTT | CASSQILSLNTEAFF
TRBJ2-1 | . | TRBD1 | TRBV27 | TGTGCCAGCAGTTCCGAGGACAGGGGGCTCTACAATGAGCAGTTCTTC | CASSSEDRGLYNEQFF
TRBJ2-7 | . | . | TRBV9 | TGTGCCAGCAGCCCTCCCTCGGAGGGTTCCGAGCAGTACTTC | CASSPPSEGSEQYF
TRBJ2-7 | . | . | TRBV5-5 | TGTGCCAGCAGCGAACGGACAGCCATCTCCTACGAGCAGTACTTC | CASSERTAISYEQYF
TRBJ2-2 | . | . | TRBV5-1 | TGCGCCAGCAGCTTGGAAGGGCAGGGTTTACCCGGGGAGCTGTTTTTT | CASSLEGQGLPGELFF
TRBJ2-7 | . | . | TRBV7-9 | TGTGCCAGCAGCTCCCTGTCGAGGTCCCGGGGGACCTACGAGCAGTACTTC | CASSSLSRSRGTYEQYF
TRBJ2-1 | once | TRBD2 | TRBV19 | TGTGCCAGTAAAGTTGAGCGGGGGCGATACAATGAGCAGTTCTTC | CASKVERGRYNEQFF
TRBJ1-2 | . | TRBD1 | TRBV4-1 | TGCGCCAGCAGCCATACAGGGGTGGATGGCTACACCTTC | CASSHTGVDGYTF
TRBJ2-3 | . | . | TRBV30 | TGTGCCTGGAACAGGGGGACTACCGATCCGCAGTATTTT | CAWNRGTTDPQYF